These 17 T cell receptor beta chains were sequenced from one sample in a study of OX40 agonist ivuxolimab in advanced cancers. Produced via immunoSEQ multiplex PCR; TCRdb's table is partial and in-frame only. This sample has 45,000 or so clones; over 75% occur once, and the top ten carry roughly 18%. This material consisted of CD4+ or CD8+ T cells sorted from blood, taken in a trial of the OX40 agonist ivuxolimab. Receptors originate from an adult with an advanced solid tumor such as melanoma, head and neck, liver or kidney cancer.

The J gene is TRBJ2-2, the V gene TRBV21-1; the table's D call of TRBD1 was not tested on the DNA. TRBV21-1 is classified as a pseudogene. CDR3 length: 15 amino acids. In DNA, the CDR3 is TGTGCCAGCATCACCTCCAACAGGGGCCCCGGGGAGCTGTTTTTT. Encoded protein: CASITSNRGPGELFF.

The genes are TRBV6-5 and TRBJ2-3; TRBD1 matches at 7 bases. This CDR3 region has 13 residues. The germline CDR1 and CDR2 sequences are MNHEY and SVGAGI. J lost 3 bases, V lost 5 bases, and 2 bases had no gene match. The CDR3 DNA follows: TGTGCCAGCAGTCTACAGGGGACAGATACGCAGTATTTT. The encoded protein is CASSLQGTDTQYF.

The CDR3 sequence: CASSSPTGGSYTEAFF. Written as DNA, the CDR3 is TGTGCCAGCAGCTCACCGACAGGGGGGTCGTACACTGAAGCTTTCTTT. V gene TRBV7-9 combines with J gene TRBJ1-1, with 9 bases aligning to TRBD1. The V gene end was trimmed by 4 bases and the J gene end by 3 bases; junction bases not matched to a gene: 9. This CDR3 spans 16 amino acids. Germline CDR1 is SEHNR and CDR2 is FQNEAQ (reference sequence).

J is TRBJ1-1 and V is TRBV10-3; D might be TRBD1 (6 bases). The CDR3 covers 15 residues. The germline gives CDR1 ENHRY, CDR2 SYGVKD. Trimming took 7 bases from V and 8 from J, leaving 23 bases between them. The CDR3 coding sequence is TGTGCCATCACCTCAAGAGGGGGAGGGCTAGACGAAGCTTTCTTT. It codes for CAITSRGGGLDEAFF.

This chain uses TRBV9 with TRBJ1-2; 11 nucleotides agree with TRBD1. The J segment lost 1 base and the V segment lost 4 bases, leaving 6 bases of the junction unmatched. This CDR3 is built from 16 residues. Per germline, CDR1 SGDLS and CDR2 YYNGEE. The CDR3 region is CASSPRTGGINYGYTF. The CDR3 bases are TGTGCCAGCAGCCCCAGGACAGGGGGCATTAACTATGGCTACACCTTC. Complete variable domain (other parts from reference TRBV9 and TRBJ1-2): DSGVTQTPKHLITATGQRVTLRCSPRSGDLSVYWYQQSLDQGLQFLIQYYNGEERAKGNILERFSAQQFPDLHSELNLSSLELGDSALYFCASSPRTGGINYGYTFGSGTRLTVV.

The V gene is TRBV6-4, the J gene TRBJ1-1; D remains ambiguous. CDR1 and CDR2 (germline): MRHNA, SNTAGT. V lost 3 bases and J 3 bases, leaving 8 bases between the germline ends. The CDR3 spans 13 residues. The CDR3 nucleotides read TGTGCCAGCAGTGAGATTGGGTACACTGAAGCTTTCTTT. This encodes CASSEIGYTEAFF.

The genes are TRBV14 and TRBJ1-2; D gene ambiguous. Per germline, CDR1 SGHDN and CDR2 FVKESK. V lost 3 bases, J lost 3 bases, and 8 bases lay in between. CDR3 length: 13 amino acids. The CDR3 nucleotides read TGTGCCAGCAGCCAGGGGTTATACTATGGCTACACCTTC. Amino acids: CASSQGLYYGYTF.

This chain joins TRBV4-2 and TRBJ2-2; unclear D gene. The CDR3 contains 14 residues. The V end lost 1 base, the J end lost 5 bases, and 8 bases lay between the germline ends. Germline CDR1 and CDR2: LGHNA and YNFKEQ. CDR3 region: CASSQVHGTGELFF. The DNA for the CDR3 is TGTGCCAGCAGCCAAGTACACGGGACCGGGGAGCTGTTTTTT.

This sequence joins TRBV14 and TRBJ1-3; 7 nucleotides agree with TRBD1. Germline CDR1 and CDR2: SGHDN and FVKESK. With 4 bases clipped from V and 1 base from J, the junction kept 7 bases outside the gene matches. This CDR3 is 16 amino acids long. CDR3 sequence reads: CASSPRDRFSGNTIYF. CDR3 sequence (DNA): TGTGCCAGCAGCCCGAGGGACAGATTTTCTGGAAACACCATATATTTT.

The chain combines TRBV27 with TRBJ1-2; D remains ambiguous. The V and J ends lost 6 bases and 0 bases respectively, with 8 bases between them. The CDR3 covers 13 residues. Looked up from germline, CDR1 is MNHEY and CDR2 is SMNVEV (reference sequence). The CDR3 DNA is TGTGCCAGCAGACTATCTCCTAACTATGGCTACACCTTC. This codes for CASRLSPNYGYTF.

The V and J genes are TRBV7-2 and TRBJ2-7, with D perhaps matching TRBD2 (6 bases). The CDR3 has 14 residues. Germline V gives CDR1 SGHTA, CDR2 FQGNSA. Trimming stripped 2 bases from V and 4 bases from J, with 12 bases between. The CDR3 region is CASSLNAGRYEQYV. The CDR3 DNA follows: TGTGCCAGCAGCTTAAACGCTGGGAGGTACGAGCAGTACGTC.

The rearrangement uses TRBV4-3 and TRBJ2-7; D unresolved. CDR3 length: 13 amino acids. With 2 bases removed from V and 2 bases from J, the gap between germline ends came to 7 bases. Per germline, CDR1 LGHNA and CDR2 YSLEER. In DNA, the CDR3 is TGCGCCAGCAGCCAAAGCCCCACCTACGAGCAGTACTTC. Its translation is CASSQSPTYEQYF.

The CDR3 DNA reads as TGCGCCAGCAGCTTGGTAGGACAGGGGATGGCTAATGAAAAACTGTTTTTT. This sequence encodes CASSLVGQGMANEKLFF. The V gene is TRBV5-1, the J gene TRBJ1-4; the match to TRBD1 covers 9 bases. V shed 0 bases, J shed 3 bases, and the junction held 6 bases outside the gene matches. Germline V gene lookup returns CDR1 SGHRS and CDR2 YFSETQ. There are 17 residues in the CDR3.

The chain links TRBV6-1 to TRBJ1-1; no reliable D call. The CDR3 contains 14 residues. V was cut by 5 bases and J by 3 bases, with 13 bases left in between. CDR1 and CDR2 from the germline V gene are MNHNS and SASEGT. CDR3 sequence (DNA): TGTGCCAGCAGTTATGGGTATGGGGACACTGAAGCTTTCTTT. Amino acid sequence: CASSYGYGDTEAFF.

The chain joins TRBV28 to TRBJ2-7, with D possibly matching TRBD2 (7 bases). Germline V lookup: CDR1 MDHEN, CDR2 SYDVKM. Trimming took 5 bases from V and 1 from J, leaving 21 bases between them. CDR3 length: 17 residues. CDR3 sequence (DNA): TGTGCCAGCAGTACCCTTTCCGGGGGGCCTATGTCCTACGAGCAGTACTTC. As protein: CASSTLSGGPMSYEQYF.

The CDR3 nucleotides are TGTGCCAGCAGCTTGGTGGCTAGCGGGGGAGAGACCCAGTACTTC. Translation gives CASSLVASGGETQYF. The gene calls are TRBV5-4 and TRBJ2-5, with 10 bases identical to TRBD2. With V trimmed by 0 bases and J by 4 bases, 3 bases remained unmatched. Germline values: CDR1 SGHNT, CDR2 YYREEE (reference sequence). CDR3 length: 15 residues.

This chain connects TRBV13 to TRBJ1-2; D remains ambiguous. Trimming cost V 1 base and J 6 bases, with 12 bases left between them. The CDR3 sequence is 14 residues long. Germline CDR1 is PRHDT and CDR2 is FYEKMQ (reference sequence). The CDR3 DNA is TGTGCCAGCAGCTTAGAGTTGGGATGGGATGGCTACACCTTC. Its translation is CASSLELGWDGYTF.